The 32 T cell receptor beta chains reported below all come from one sample, sequenced in a study of T cells in localized non-small cell lung cancer. The data were produced by immunoSEQ multiplex PCR, yet TCRdb's version contains in-frame clones alone and is incomplete. Among tens of thousands of clones listed, approximately 88% were seen once. The source material was peripheral blood, sampled before any cancer treatment. These receptors were obtained from a man aged 35-75 years with stage I squamous cell lung carcinoma.

This rearrangement joins TRBV14 to TRBJ1-4; 7 nucleotides align to TRBD1. V was clipped by 4 bases and J by 0 bases; unmatched bases: 2. This CDR3 is built from 15 residues. CDR1 is SGHDN, CDR2 FVKESK, per germline. The CDR3 DNA follows: TGTGCCAGCAGCCCCACAGGGGCAACTAATGAAAAACTGTTTTTT. Translated: CASSPTGATNEKLFF.

The chain has TRBV18 and TRBJ2-7, with 8 nucleotides matching TRBD1. Germline V CDR1 and CDR2: KGHSH, LQKENI. J was trimmed by 2 bases and V by 2 bases; bases with no gene match: 5. CDR3 size: 15 residues. Written as DNA, the CDR3 is TGTGCCAGCTCACCAGGAGGCAGGGGGCCCTACGAGCAGTACTTC. Translating gives CASSPGGRGPYEQYF. Supplemented by reference TRBV18 and TRBJ2-7, the full variable domain reads NAGVMQNPRHLVRRRGQEARLRCSPMKGHSHVYWYRQLPEEGLKFMVYLQKENIIDESGMPKERFSAEFPKEGPSILRIQQVVRGDSAAYFCASSPGGRGPYEQYFGPGTRLTVT.

V gene TRBV2 combines with J gene TRBJ2-5; D is possibly TRBD2 (6 bases). CDR1 and CDR2 from the germline V gene are SNHLY and FYNNEI. Trimming took off 5 bases at V and 4 bases at J, with 14 bases between the two ends. There are 14 residues in the CDR3. The CDR3 loop is CASSLTSGGETQYF. The CDR3 DNA sequence: TGTGCCAGCAGTCTTACTTCCGGGGGAGAGACCCAGTACTTC.

The chain uses TRBV11-2 and TRBJ2-7; 8 bases match TRBD2. Germline CDR1 SGHAT, CDR2 FQNNGV. J was trimmed by 4 bases and V by 3 bases; bases with no gene match: 14. This CDR3 spans 17 amino acids. CDR3 region: CASSLGPGGLGGYEQYF. In nucleotides, the CDR3 is TGTGCCAGCAGCTTGGGGCCGGGGGGACTAGGTGGATACGAGCAGTACTTC.

V is TRBV7-2 and J is TRBJ2-3; 7 bases align to TRBD2. CDR1 and CDR2 (germline): SGHTA, FQGNSA. Trimming took 5 bases from V and 5 from J; bases not matched to a gene: 13. This CDR3 has 16 residues. The CDR3 region is CASSGVWRGSRDTQYF. The CDR3 DNA reads TGTGCCAGCAGCGGGGTTTGGCGGGGGAGTAGAGATACGCAGTATTTT.

The V call is TRBV5-1, the J call TRBJ1-1; 7 bases line up with TRBD1. The trim removed 6 bases at V and 6 bases at J, leaving 8 bases unmatched. The CDR3 totals 13 residues. Germline V gene data show CDR1 as SGHRS and CDR2 as YFSETQ. CDR3 DNA sequence: TGCGCCAGCAACATTCAGGGGGAGTCTGAAGCTTTCTTT. It yields the protein CASNIQGESEAFF.

The rearrangement uses TRBV5-1 and TRBJ2-3; D gene uncertain. The CDR3 is 15 amino acids. Germline lookup yields CDR1 SGHRS and CDR2 YFSETQ. V was trimmed by 6 bases and J by 6 bases, leaving 20 bases between them. CDR3: CASTPHDSVVDTQYF. The CDR3, as DNA: TGCGCCAGCACCCCGCATGATTCGGTCGTCGATACGCAGTATTTT.

The rearrangement links TRBV7-2 to TRBJ1-4; possibly TRBD1 for D (5 bases). The CDR3 length is 15 residues. CDR1 and CDR2 (germline): SGHTA, FQGNSA. V lost 3 bases, J lost 0 bases, and 8 bases lay in between. For the CDR3, the DNA is TGTGCCAGCAGCTTCGACAGTGCAACTAATGAAAAACTGTTTTTT. This encodes CASSFDSATNEKLFF.

The rearrangement links TRBV28 to TRBJ1-1; no clear D gene. Germline-derived CDR1 and CDR2 are MDHEN and SYDVKM. Trimming shortened V by 2 bases and J by 4 bases, and 14 bases separated the two germline ends. This CDR3 has 15 amino acids. The CDR3 loop is CASSLIFGFGTEAFF. CDR3 coding DNA: TGTGCCAGCAGTTTAATTTTTGGTTTTGGCACTGAAGCTTTCTTT.

The rearrangement joins TRBV9 to TRBJ2-1; TRBD2 aligns across 7 bases. Germline values: CDR1 SGDLS, CDR2 YYNGEE. V lost 4 bases and J lost 2; bases outside the gene matches: 6. The CDR3 extends over 15 amino acids. The CDR3 DNA reads as TGTGCCAGCAGCCAAGCGGGGTCCACCTACAATGAGCAGTTCTTC. Amino acids: CASSQAGSTYNEQFF.

The chain links TRBV15 to TRBJ2-1, with a tentative D call TRBD2 (6 bases). Trimming took off 0 bases at V and 6 bases at J, with 15 bases between the two ends. The germline V gene has CDR1 LNHNV and CDR2 YYDKDF (reference sequence). This CDR3 spans 16 amino acids. The CDR3 sequence is CATSRDYAGIPNEQFF. The DNA of the CDR3 is TGTGCCACCAGCAGAGATTACGCGGGGATTCCCAATGAGCAGTTCTTC.

The J gene is TRBJ2-7, the V gene TRBV6-5; D unclear. CDR3 length: 11 amino acids. V shed 1 base and J shed 4 bases, with 2 bases lying between them. Germline values: CDR1 MNHEY, CDR2 SVGAGI. This CDR3 reads CASSYLYEQYF. The CDR3 DNA sequence: TGTGCCAGCAGTTACTTATACGAGCAGTACTTC.

The chain combines TRBV28 with TRBJ2-1; TRBD1 matches 7 bases. Losses at the gene ends were 5 bases for V and 2 bases for J; bases not matched to a gene: 0. The CDR3 extends over 13 amino acids. Germline lookup yields CDR1 MDHEN and CDR2 SYDVKM. The CDR3 DNA reads TGTGCCAGCAGTACAGGGGCCTACAATGAGCAGTTCTTC. This sequence encodes CASSTGAYNEQFF. The whole variable domain, remainder taken from reference TRBV28 and TRBJ2-1, is DVKVTQSSRYLVKRTGEKVFLECVQDMDHENMFWYRQDPGLGLRLIYFSYDVKMKEKGDIPEGYSVSREKKERFSLILESASTNQTSMYLCASSTGAYNEQFFGPGTRLTVL.

The chain recombines TRBV9 with TRBJ2-2; D uncertain. CDR1 SGDLS and CDR2 YYNGEE come from the germline V gene. The CDR3 has 14 amino acids. With 0 bases removed from V and 8 bases from J, the gap between germline ends came to 11 bases. The CDR3 here is CASSVAERSGELFF. The CDR3 region has the DNA TGTGCCAGCAGCGTAGCAGAGCGATCGGGGGAGCTGTTTTTT.

The chain uses TRBV9 and TRBJ1-4; D remains ambiguous. Germline V gene sequence: CDR1 SGDLS, CDR2 YYNGEE. The V gene lost 0 bases and the J gene lost 0 bases, with 6 bases spanning the gap. This CDR3 spans 15 amino acids. CDR3 bases: TGTGCCAGCAGCGTAGGGGAGACAACTAATGAAAAACTGTTTTTT. It encodes CASSVGETTNEKLFF.

The table lists this clone with a count of one. The chain links TRBV28 to TRBJ1-5, with 7 positions matching TRBD1. The CDR3 totals 15 residues. Per the germline V gene, CDR1 is MDHEN and CDR2 is SYDVKM. V lost 2 bases to trimming and J lost 2 bases; unmatched junction nucleotides: 3. DNA of the CDR3: TGTGCCAGCAGTTTAGCCGGGACAGGCAATCAGCCCCAGCATTTT. Protein product: CASSLAGTGNQPQHF.

This chain joins TRBV10-3 and TRBJ1-2, with D possibly matching TRBD1 (6 bases). Germline CDR1 reads ENHRY; CDR2 reads SYGVKD. The V gene lost 2 bases and the J gene lost 5 bases, with 15 bases spanning the gap. The CDR3 has 15 residues. CDR3 amino acids: CAISEGNRVTYGYTF. The CDR3 DNA reads as TGTGCCATCAGTGAGGGCAACAGGGTTACATATGGCTACACCTTC.

The V call is TRBV6-5, the J call TRBJ1-1, with D possibly TRBD1 on 5 matching bases. The CDR3 length is 14 residues. V was shortened by 0 bases and J by 7 bases, with 12 bases between the two germline ends. Germline values: CDR1 MNHEY, CDR2 SVGAGI. CDR3 bases: TGTGCCAGCAGTTACTCGCAGGGAAGAGGTGAAGCTTTCTTT. It specifies CASSYSQGRGEAFF.

The chain links TRBV2 to TRBJ2-5; 10 bases line up with TRBD2. Germline CDR1 and CDR2: SNHLY and FYNNEI. J gave up 2 bases and V 1 base, and 1 base lay outside the gene matches. This CDR3 is built from 15 residues. CDR3 protein: CASSEGSGGQETQYF. CDR3 in DNA: TGTGCCAGCAGTGAAGGTAGCGGGGGGCAAGAGACCCAGTACTTC.

The chain employs TRBV6-5 and TRBJ2-1; 11 bases agree with TRBD2. The CDR3 has 16 residues. Germline V gene sequence: CDR1 MNHEY, CDR2 SVGAGI. The V and J ends lost 4 bases and 4 bases, in that order; junction bases with no gene match: 6. In DNA form, the CDR3 reads TGTGCCAGCAGTTTCACCGGGACTAGCGGTTACAATGAGCAGTTCTTC. Translated: CASSFTGTSGYNEQFF.

The V gene is TRBV7-2, the J gene TRBJ1-2, with a tentative D call TRBD1 (6 bases). Trimming stripped 4 bases from V and 4 bases from J, with 16 bases between. CDR1 and CDR2 (germline): SGHTA, FQGNSA. There are 15 residues in the CDR3. The CDR3 DNA is TGTGCCAGCAGCTCGGGGGGCAGTGGTAGCTATGGCTACACCTTC. It yields the protein CASSSGGSGSYGYTF.

V is TRBV5-4 and J is TRBJ2-1; possible D gene TRBD2, 5 bases. CDR1 is SGHNT and CDR2 is YYREEE in the germline V gene (reference sequence). This CDR3 contains 15 residues. V lost 4 bases, J lost 3 bases, and 14 bases lay in between. CDR3: CASSPSGVNYNEQFF. The CDR3 DNA reads as TGTGCCAGCAGCCCCTCCGGGGTAAACTACAATGAGCAGTTCTTC.

V gene TRBV10-3 combines with J gene TRBJ1-1; D is possibly TRBD1 (5 bases). The CDR3 loop spans 15 amino acids. CDR1 and CDR2 (germline): ENHRY, SYGVKD. The ends were cut back, 7 bases at V and 5 bases at J, with 20 bases in the middle. Written as DNA, the CDR3 is TGTGCCATCAAGGAAAGGCTGGGGGTTGGGACTGAAGCTTTCTTT. Protein product: CAIKERLGVGTEAFF.

This clone occurred once. The chain recombines TRBV5-1 with TRBJ2-3, with unresolved D. CDR1 and CDR2 from the germline V gene are SGHRS and YFSETQ. The CDR3 covers 12 residues. The V gene lost 3 bases and the J gene lost 7 bases, with 9 bases spanning the gap. The CDR3 here is CASSSSQYTQYF. The CDR3, as DNA: TGCGCCAGCAGCTCCTCCCAGTATACGCAGTATTTT.

The chain recombines TRBV5-1 with TRBJ1-4, with 9 bases identical to TRBD1. The J segment lost 4 bases and the V segment lost 2 bases, leaving 3 bases of the junction unmatched. The germline V gene encodes CDR1 SGHRS and CDR2 YFSETQ. This CDR3 comprises 15 residues. The CDR3 DNA reads as TGCGCCAGCAGCTTAGCGGGACAGGGTAATGAAAAACTGTTTTTT. This sequence encodes CASSLAGQGNEKLFF.

The chain carries TRBV5-1 and TRBJ1-2, with D possibly TRBD1 on 6 matching bases. Germline loops: CDR1 SGHRS, CDR2 YFSETQ. Trimming pared 0 bases from V and 4 bases from J, leaving 13 bases between. The CDR3 is made up of 15 amino acids. The CDR3 DNA reads as TGCGCCAGCAGCTTGGAGACAGGAAGGGGCTATGGCTACACCTTC. Translated, it gives CASSLETGRGYGYTF. Full variable domain (remainder filled in from reference TRBV5-1 and TRBJ1-2): KAGVTQTPRYLIKTRGQQVTLSCSPISGHRSVSWYQQTPGQGLQFLFEYFSETQRNKGNFPGRFSGRQFSNSRSEMNVSTLELGDSALYLCASSLETGRGYGYTFGSGTRLTVV.

This clone was recorded only once. The chain has TRBV18 and TRBJ2-1; no clear D. Trimming stripped 6 bases from V and 13 bases from J, with 19 bases between. CDR1 is KGHSH and CDR2 is LQKENI in the germline V gene. The CDR3 consists of 13 residues. The CDR3 protein is CASSKNENLAQFF. CDR3 DNA sequence: TGTGCCAGCTCCAAGAATGAAAACTTGGCTCAGTTCTTC.

This clone has just one count. The chain couples TRBV18 to TRBJ1-6; D remains ambiguous. Trimming took 0 bases from V and 5 from J, leaving 8 bases between them. Germline V lookup: CDR1 KGHSH, CDR2 LQKENI. The CDR3 runs to 15 residues. CDR3 nucleotide sequence: TGTGCCAGCTCACCACCGTCGAGAAATAATTCACCCCTCCACTTT. This translates into CASSPPSRNNSPLHF. Complete variable domain (other parts from reference TRBV18 and TRBJ1-6): NAGVMQNPRHLVRRRGQEARLRCSPMKGHSHVYWYRQLPEEGLKFMVYLQKENIIDESGMPKERFSAEFPKEGPSILRIQQVVRGDSAAYFCASSPPSRNNSPLHFGNGTRLTVT.

V gene TRBV6-5 combines with J gene TRBJ1-6, with D uncertain. CDR1 is MNHEY and CDR2 is SVGAGI in the germline V gene. Trimming took off 2 bases at V and 12 bases at J, with 8 bases between the two ends. CDR3 size: 12 residues. The CDR3: CASSYGRVPLHF. DNA for the CDR3: TGTGCCAGCAGTTACGGCAGAGTACCCCTCCACTTT.

This clone was seen once. The chain has TRBV7-2 and TRBJ2-7; 14 nucleotides align to TRBD2. The trim removed 1 base at V and 0 bases at J, leaving 8 bases unmatched. In germline, CDR1 is SGHTA, CDR2 FQGNSA. This CDR3 region has 19 residues. Written as DNA, the CDR3 is TGTGCCAGCAGCTTAGGCGCGGGACTAGCGGGGGTCAGCTCCTACGAGCAGTACTTC. This codes for CASSLGAGLAGVSSYEQYF. The variable domain in full, completed from reference TRBV7-2 and TRBJ2-7, reads GAGVSQSPSNKVTEKGKDVELRCDPISGHTALYWYRQSLGQGLEFLIYFQGNSAPDKSGLPSDRFSAERTGGSVSTLTIQRTQQEDSAVYLCASSLGAGLAGVSSYEQYFGPGTRLTVT.

This chain links TRBV6-5 with TRBJ1-2; 9 nucleotides agree with TRBD1. V shed 4 bases, J shed 3 bases, and the junction held 9 bases outside the gene matches. The CDR3 spans 16 residues. Germline CDR1 MNHEY, CDR2 SVGAGI. In DNA, the CDR3 is TGTGCCAGCAGTTCCCCTACCCGGACAGGGGACTATGGCTACACCTTC. This gives the protein CASSSPTRTGDYGYTF.

The chain uses TRBV19 and TRBJ2-3; D unresolved. Germline CDR1 LNHDA, CDR2 SQIVND (reference sequence). With 0 bases removed from V and 3 bases from J, the gap between germline ends came to 10 bases. The length of the CDR3 is 15 residues. The CDR3 region has the DNA TGTGCCAGTAGTATAGATTGGACCCCTACAGATACGCAGTATTTT. Its translation: CASSIDWTPTDTQYF.